Detailed here is one T cell receptor (beta chain). The data were taken from a study of cytomegalovirus exposure and HLA in healthy donors. In the PCR, 60 Vbeta and 13 Jbeta primers were used. Profiled with immunoSEQ multiplex PCR; TCRdb holds only in-frame clones, not every one. Of around 93,000 clones in the sample, over 75% were seen once. The CDR3 has 13 amino acids. Deletions cut 2 bases from V and 4 bases from J, with 8 bases between. CDR1 is MDHEN, CDR2 SYDVKM, per germline. Specimen: PBMCs. This receptor was identified in a man between 50 and 59 years old in good health and CMV-seronegative. The genes are TRBV28 and TRBJ1-2; a possible D gene is TRBD1 (5 bases). Here the CDR3 reads CASSLGRGYGYTF. The CDR3 nucleotides are TGTGCCAGCAGTTTAGGGAGGGGCTATGGCTACACCTTC.